The entry that follows covers one T cell receptor (beta chain) sequence. Its antigen target is currently unknown. No per-base quality is available; no much larger clone lies one base away. CDR1 and CDR2, per the germline V gene, are MNHEY and SVGAGI. V lost 2 bases and J lost 8 bases; the stretch between them is 6 bases long. There are 11 amino acids in the CDR3, from cysteine to phenylalanine inclusive. The kept DNA is CDR3 alone, 33 bases in frame from the first base. The cohort was made up of approximately 700 healthy bone marrow donors. Cohort members were all nominally healthy when sampled, although unrecorded immune exposures were likely present. The donor tested CMV seropositive and was one of the 289 seropositive cohort members. Each donor provided a peripheral blood sample, and peripheral blood mononuclear cells were used for TCR beta sequencing. Genomic DNA extraction from the blood cell samples was performed with the Qiagen DNeasy Blood Extraction Kit.

The record originates from a study of cytomegalovirus exposure and HLA in healthy donors (dated by TCRdb to about 2017). About the full investigation: An earlier analysis of 587 of the donors reported 250 to 300 Gb of sequence data and some 120 million unique TCR beta sequences from about 179 million T cells. An early release that covered more than 550 HLA-typed donors contained approximately 300 gigabases of sequencing data and 75 million to 100 million unique TCR sequences. All discovery cohort repertoires had been generated on a single sequencing platform. Typing coverage differed by locus: A, B, C, DRB1 and DQB1 were typed in roughly 620-640 donors, DQA1 in about 500, DPA1 in 600 to 610, and DPB1 in around 490. Using immunosequencing, the study profiled T cell repertoires from 666 subjects and related those repertoires to cytomegalovirus serostatus. Because of strong linkage in the cohort, roughly five DR-DQ haplotypes were treated as single units for association and clustering. Among the roughly 370 genotyped donors, 81% belonged to the genetic ancestry cluster associated with self-reported Caucasian donors. The study combined high-throughput TCR immunosequencing, statistical association of individual TCRs with disease status, and machine learning to predict cytomegalovirus infection status. A separate validation cohort of roughly 120 different subjects was used in addition to the roughly 700-subject first cohort. Rather than drawing on any new phenotypic data, the later analysis identified candidate immune exposures from TCR beta sequences and the way those sequences occurred across donors. In an earlier analysis of 500 to 650 of the donors, high-throughput TCR beta sequencing was used to judge whether each TCR beta V gene segment behaved as functional or pseudogenic. Alongside the repertoire data, information on donor age, sex, ethnicity and CMV serostatus was compiled. Among 398 genotyped donors of the cohort, an average of about 240,000 unique TCR beta nucleotide sequences were sequenced per donor, 15% to 20% of them non-productive. In a later analysis, previously published TCR beta repertoires from 550 to 750 donors were re-analyzed and high-resolution HLA genotyping was added so that TCR occurrence patterns could be studied. The aim of the study was to test whether cataloging public T cell receptors could identify signatures of past pathogen exposure. In a later genetic analysis, genome-wide SNP genotypes for about three fifths of the 666 donors were used, and that subset was treated as a discovery cohort. Both class I and class II loci were covered by HLA typing, at four-digit resolution. Study-wide conclusions, independent of this receptor: A later analysis associated approximately 17,000 TCR beta sequences with specific HLA alleles at a false discovery rate of 0.05. The only immune exposure information available for the cohort was CMV serostatus. Because HLA typing was unavailable for some donors at each locus, only the typed subset was used in association tests. In this cohort, only TCR beta chains were sequenced, and detectable features were limited by the absence of alpha or paired-chain data. The study listed approximately 160 TCR beta chains as associated with cytomegalovirus. The 87-base-pair reads could not distinguish some IMGT-functional V segments, including TRBV6-2 and TRBV6-3, so those segments were excluded. Because counts were too low, seventeen rarely observed V segments, including chromosome 9 orphons, were left out of the earlier analysis of 500 to 750 of the donors. A later genetic analysis reported fewer N-insertions in productive TCRs among donors in an Asian-associated ancestry cluster than the roughly 700-donor mean. In both the original and validation cohorts, the classifier was reported to diagnose cytomegalovirus status with high specificity and sensitivity. A later analysis found that HLA-associated TCR beta chains were more clonally expanded and had lower generation probabilities than equally common non-associated chains. An association between a missense DCLRE1C variant and V-gene and J-gene trimming of TCR beta chains was found in a later genetic analysis and replicated in an independent cohort. Across donors, most TCR sequences were observed very rarely, whereas some public TCRs were present in many individuals. A cluster of highly shared sequence variants was judged likely to be a technical artifact of the sequencing pipeline. In a later analysis, most CMV-associated TCR beta chains were found to appear HLA-restricted, with HLA associations seemingly driven largely by CMV exposure. A later analysis reported that several top co-occurrence clusters appeared linked to parvovirus B19, influenza, CMV and Epstein-Barr virus. Linkage disequilibrium might explain the correlated functional status among segregating V segments, but an unknown experimental factor could not be ruled out. Assigning TCR associations to individual alleles was difficult when HLA alleles, especially DR and DQ, strongly co-occurred. Three of the identified cytomegalovirus-associated TCR beta chains were confirmed in vitro to be specific for cytomegalovirus antigens. A further reported finding was that TCR beta sequences accurately predicted the HLA-A and HLA-B alleles for most subjects in the first cohort. The presence/absence analyses assumed that sequencing depth was roughly uniform across donors, and that assumption may not be true. A later analysis found that TCR association rates varied across HLA loci, with DRB1 alleles showing the most associated TCRs and HLA-C alleles the fewest. Broadly in line with IMGT annotations, most TCR beta V segments showed up in productive rearrangements about 87% or about 30% of the time in an earlier analysis of around 550 of the donors. According to the authors, the approach could potentially be generalized to other disease states and immunological phenotypes.

Library creation used the immunoSEQ multiplex PCR assay. The multiplex PCR relied on a mix of 60 forward primers for TCR Vbeta segments and 13 reverse primers for TCR Jbeta segments. Amplification of the CDR3 region of rearranged TCR beta genes was performed with a multiplex PCR assay on genomic DNA. The Illumina HiSeq System was used to sequence the amplified TCR beta libraries as 87-base-pair reads. As for the authors' bioinformatics: A later analysis counted tens of millions of unique TCR beta chains across the 666 repertoires, and some 11 million of these chains were shared by at least two donors. Raw reads were error-corrected and collapsed into unique sequences by a nearest-neighbor algorithm in which closely related sequences were merged to remove PCR and sequencing errors. Alignment of CDR3 sequences to IMGT reference sequences was used to assign V, D and J gene segments. For a sequence to be retained, at least a six-nucleotide match to both a V gene segment and a J gene segment was required. Rearrangements were called productive when the CDR3 lacked stop codons and stayed in frame with V and J; all others were non-productive. Following IMGT convention, CDR3 was defined as the stretch from the second conserved V-encoded cysteine to the conserved J-encoded phenylalanine. The earlier analysis of 500 to 750 of the donors excluded any sequence lacking an unambiguous match to a single V gene segment. In an earlier analysis of approximately 550 of the donors, V segments were called functional above 56.7% productive rearrangements and were called segregating when the between-donor standard deviation exceeded 5%. A statistical classification framework was built to diagnose cytomegalovirus status from the catalog of TCR beta chain sequences. In a later analysis, V and J genes were assigned by comparing TCR nucleotide sequences against IMGT/GENE-DB human TR gene sequences. Using the TCRdist pipeline, a later analysis assigned CDR3 sequences along with most-parsimonious VDJ recombination scenarios. In a later analysis, each TCR beta chain was defined by its CDR3 amino acid sequence together with its V-gene family, and reads lacking a unique V-gene family were excluded. In a later analysis, 500 to 700 highly shared, low-generation-probability nucleotide sequences were removed to address suspected cross-contamination and a sequencing artifact. In a later analysis, a clonal expansion index was calculated for each public chain from normalized within-repertoire ranks of inferred template counts. A later analysis computed generation probabilities with a VDJ recombination model fitted to out-of-frame rearrangements, and checked the results against IGoR. In a later analysis, TCR-TCR, TCR-HLA and TCR-CMV co-occurrence was scored with hypergeometric tests, and a repertoire-size bias correction was applied to TCR pairs. To estimate false discovery rates, a later analysis permuted the HLA or CMV assignments 20 times. In a later analysis, co-occurring TCRs were grouped using DBSCAN, with TCRdist sequence similarity added in when clustering inside HLA-allele-positive subsets. Repertoires with fewer than 30,000 or more than 120,000 public chains, plus five repertoires with anomalous nucleotide sharing, were excluded from co-occurrence clustering. This is the immuneACCESS table as TCRdb keeps it, with only in-frame sequences that have V and J called. A part of the clones is gone; compared with another copy, unresolved V genes explain less than half, and the rest is unexplained. V and J calls and clone size are given by that table; D and trimming were obtained from the DNA. Counted in this sample were more than 65,000 clones; about two thirds of them appeared once. The ten largest clonotypes hold less than 8% of the sample.

This TCR came from a woman in her fifties or sixties in good health and CMV-seropositive. Sequencing used PBMCs. The chain is made from TRBV6-5 and TRBJ1-2, with no confidently assigned D gene. The CDR3 is CASSYGEGYTF. The base sequence is TGTGCCAGCAGTTACGGGGAGGGCTACACCTTC.